This is a list of T cell receptor beta chains from one sample in a study of blood T cell repertoires in COVID-19. Sequenced by immunoSEQ multiplex PCR; TCRdb stores in-frame clones only, minus some. The data hold 200,000 or so clones, with 75% to 90% observed a single time. Sequences were obtained from PBMCs or T cells enriched from blood (not recorded which). The source of these receptors is a woman in her twenties or thirties who had been exposed to COVID-19. CDR3s include the opening cysteine and the closing phenylalanine or tryptophan. D genes are given only for firm matches. Only some rows state a clone size, as once, few, many or a class for expanded clones.

cdr3_aa,cdr3_nt,clone_size,j_call,d_call,v_call
CASSLVAPLGAFF,TGTGCCAGCAGCTTGGTGGCACCCCTAGGAGCTTTCTTT,once,TRBJ1-1,NA,TRBV5-5
CASSPTGGHGYTF,TGCGCCAGCAGCCCGACAGGGGGCCATGGCTACACCTTC,NA,TRBJ1-2,TRBD1,TRBV5-1
CASSLASGYHGYTF,TGTGCCAGCAGCTTAGCTTCGGGGTACCATGGCTACACCTTC,NA,TRBJ1-2,NA,TRBV7-9
CASSYTSTSEETQYF,TGTGCCAGCAGCTACACCAGCACTAGCGAAGAGACCCAGTACTTC,NA,TRBJ2-5,TRBD2,TRBV11-2
CASRAGTGGRNTEAFF,TGCGCCAGCAGGGCCGGGACAGGGGGCAGGAACACTGAAGCTTTCTTT,NA,TRBJ1-1,TRBD1,TRBV5-1
CASGLEISGELFF,TGTGCCAGTGGACTAGAGATTTCCGGGGAGCTGTTTTTT,NA,TRBJ2-2,TRBD2,TRBV2
CASSSRHPLAESYNEQFF,TGTGCCAGCAGCTCTAGACACCCACTAGCGGAATCCTACAATGAGCAGTTCTTC,NA,TRBJ2-1,TRBD2,TRBV11-2
CASSLSGTSVGAGKYEQYF,TGCGCCAGCAGCCTATCCGGGACTAGCGTAGGGGCGGGGAAGTACGAGCAGTACTTC,NA,TRBJ2-7,TRBD2,TRBV4-1
CASSLTLKSGELFF,TGTGCCAGCAGCCTTACCTTAAAGAGCGGGGAGCTGTTTTTT,NA,TRBJ2-2,NA,TRBV6-5
CASSSLYMRGREKLFF,TGTGCCAGCAGTTCCTTATACATGCGGGGGAGGGAAAAACTGTTTTTT,NA,TRBJ1-4,NA,TRBV28
CASSYGGAEQYF,TGTGCCAGCAGTTACGGGGGGGCCGAGCAGTACTTC,NA,TRBJ2-7,NA,TRBV6-5
CASSPDTRYGYTF,TGTGCCAGTAGCCCAGACACTCGCTATGGCTACACCTTC,many,TRBJ1-2,NA,TRBV19
CASRPGGGNSGANVLTF,TGCGCCAGCCGCCCTGGGGGGGGGAACTCTGGGGCCAACGTCCTGACTTTC,once,TRBJ2-6,TRBD2,TRBV5-1
CASSSQGGNTEAFF,TGTGCCAGCAGCTCACAGGGGGGGAACACTGAAGCTTTCTTT,NA,TRBJ1-1,TRBD1,TRBV7-3
CAWSLSTSGSFTDTQYF,TGTGCCTGGAGTTTGTCGACTAGCGGGAGTTTCACAGATACGCAGTATTTT,NA,TRBJ2-3,TRBD2,TRBV30
CASSLQTTSGTDTQYF,TGTGCCAGCAGCCTACAGACGACTAGCGGCACAGATACGCAGTATTTT,NA,TRBJ2-3,TRBD2,TRBV3-1/TRBV3-2
CASSSSGNEQFF,TGTGCCAGCAGTTCTAGCGGCAATGAGCAGTTCTTC,once,TRBJ2-1,TRBD2,TRBV12-3/TRBV12-4
CASSDAGGEAFF,TGTGCCAGCAGTGATGCCGGGGGTGAAGCTTTCTTT,NA,TRBJ1-1,NA,TRBV2
CASSLAVALNTIYF,TGTGCCAGCAGCTTAGCGGTAGCCCTTAATACCATATATTTT,few,TRBJ1-3,NA,TRBV7-9
CASSLGQGSEKLFF,TGTGCCAGCAGCTTAGGACAGGGAAGCGAAAAACTGTTTTTT,NA,TRBJ1-4,TRBD1,TRBV7-9
CASSFPPSGRMVDTQYF,TGTGCCAGCAGCTTCCCCCCTAGCGGGAGGATGGTAGATACGCAGTATTTT,NA,TRBJ2-3,TRBD2,TRBV11-2
CASSPTKAGRTDTQYF,TGTGCCAGCAGCCCCACGAAAGCGGGGCGCACAGATACGCAGTATTTT,NA,TRBJ2-3,TRBD2,TRBV7-2
CASSGSGTGNQPQHF,TGTGCCAGCAGCGGATCCGGGACAGGGAATCAGCCCCAGCATTTT,NA,TRBJ1-5,TRBD1,TRBV9
CASSKTSGYTGELFF,TGTGCCAGTAGTAAGACTAGCGGGTACACCGGGGAGCTGTTTTTT,NA,TRBJ2-2,TRBD2,TRBV19
CAWSLRGRANQPQHF,TGTGCCTGGAGTTTGAGGGGGAGGGCCAATCAGCCCCAGCATTTT,NA,TRBJ1-5,NA,TRBV30
CASSQDRQPFEKLFF,TGCGCCAGCAGCCAAGATAGACAGCCCTTTGAAAAACTGTTTTTT,NA,TRBJ1-4,NA,TRBV4-1
CASSVSVSVDTGELFF,TGTGCCAGCAGCGTAAGCGTTAGCGTCGACACCGGGGAGCTGTTTTTT,NA,TRBJ2-2,NA,TRBV9
CASSPRGGRGELFF,TGTGCCAGCAGCCCACGAGGCGGAAGGGGGGAGCTGTTTTTT,NA,TRBJ2-2,NA,TRBV13
CASSFFSGSGREDTQYF,TGCGCCAGCAGCTTCTTCTCGGGTAGCGGGAGGGAAGATACGCAGTATTTT,NA,TRBJ2-3,TRBD2,TRBV5-1
CASSRGTGGVQPQHF,TGCGCCAGCAGCCGAGGGACAGGGGGCGTACAGCCCCAGCATTTT,NA,TRBJ1-5,TRBD1,TRBV5-1
CASSQGTLWDEQFF,TGTGCCAGCAGTCAGGGTACCCTTTGGGATGAGCAGTTCTTC,NA,TRBJ2-1,NA,TRBV6-5
CASRYSVGGRVDTQYF,TGTGCCAGCAGATACTCGGTCGGCGGGAGGGTTGATACGCAGTATTTT,NA,TRBJ2-3,TRBD2,TRBV6-5
CASSLSAGNEQFF,TGTGCCAGCAGTTTATCGGCAGGGAATGAGCAGTTCTTC,NA,TRBJ2-1,NA,TRBV27
CSASSSGGGDEQFF,TGCAGTGCTAGTTCTAGCGGGGGAGGGGATGAGCAGTTCTTC,once,TRBJ2-1,TRBD2,TRBV20-1
CASSPYRVLGLKDTQYF,TGTGCCAGCAGCCCCTATAGGGTACTGGGACTTAAAGATACGCAGTATTTT,once,TRBJ2-3,NA,TRBV7-9
CASSEFGAGAMSNTGELFF,TGTGCCAGCAGTGAATTCGGCGCGGGGGCAATGTCGAACACCGGGGAGCTGTTTTTT,NA,TRBJ2-2,NA,TRBV2
CASSGRLAGEETQYF,TGTGCCAGCAGTGGGAGACTAGCGGGGGAAGAGACCCAGTACTTC,NA,TRBJ2-5,TRBD2,TRBV2
CATSRGQSPFSGNTIYF,TGTGCCACCAGCAGGGGACAGAGTCCTTTCTCTGGAAACACCATATATTTT,NA,TRBJ1-3,TRBD1,TRBV15
CASSQPPGTSGRQETQYF,TGTGCCAGCAGCCAGCCACCTGGGACTAGCGGGAGACAAGAGACCCAGTACTTC,once,TRBJ2-5,TRBD2,TRBV4-2
CSVGTGQLGGYTF,TGCAGCGTTGGAACGGGACAGTTAGGTGGCTACACCTTC,NA,TRBJ1-2,TRBD1,TRBV29-1
CASSTRTSYEQYF,TGTGCCAGCAGTACCAGAACTAGCTACGAGCAGTACTTC,NA,TRBJ2-7,NA,TRBV6-5
CATSRDRTSGELFF,TGTGCCACCAGCAGAGATAGGACATCCGGGGAGCTGTTTTTT,few,TRBJ2-2,NA,TRBV15
CASTKDRGVSKLFF,TGTGCCAGTACCAAGGACAGGGGAGTATCAAAACTGTTTTTT,once,TRBJ1-4,TRBD1,TRBV19
CAWTSGAGNSNQPQHF,TGTGCCTGGACATCAGGGGCTGGTAATAGCAATCAGCCCCAGCATTTT,NA,TRBJ1-5,NA,TRBV30
CAISETVNTEAFF,TGTGCCATCAGTGAGACGGTGAACACTGAAGCTTTCTTT,NA,TRBJ1-1,NA,TRBV10-3
CASSPLAGINEQFF,TGTGCCAGCTCACCACTAGCGGGAATCAATGAGCAGTTCTTC,NA,TRBJ2-1,TRBD2,TRBV18
CASSLALGLEFTDTQYF,TGTGCCAGCAGCTTAGCGTTGGGACTAGAGTTCACAGATACGCAGTATTTT,NA,TRBJ2-3,TRBD2,TRBV7-9
CASSVPQGGYTF,TGTGCCAGCAGCGTACCCCAGGGCGGCTACACCTTC,NA,TRBJ1-2,NA,TRBV9
CASSESVTSGRETQYF,TGCGCCAGCAGTGAGTCGGTTACTAGCGGGAGAGAGACCCAGTACTTC,NA,TRBJ2-5,TRBD2,TRBV10-1
CASTVLNTEAFF,TGTGCCAGCACCGTCTTGAACACTGAAGCTTTCTTT,NA,TRBJ1-1,NA,TRBV11-1
CASSPRQGVENIQYF,TGTGCCAGCTCACCTAGGCAGGGTGTGGAAAACATTCAGTACTTC,NA,TRBJ2-4,NA,TRBV18
CATSDPALGGTEQFF,TGTGCCACCAGTGACCCGGCCTTAGGCGGCACTGAGCAGTTCTTC,NA,TRBJ2-1,NA,TRBV24-1
CASLGTSGSSYNEQFF,TGTGCCAGCCTAGGGACTAGCGGGAGCTCCTACAATGAGCAGTTCTTC,NA,TRBJ2-1,TRBD2,TRBV3-1/TRBV3-2
CAWSVRVSKSPLHF,TGTGCCTGGAGTGTACGGGTCAGTAAGTCACCCCTCCACTTT,NA,TRBJ1-6,NA,TRBV30
CASSEEPGTSGRKRNEQFF,TGTGCCAGCAGTGAAGAGCCAGGGACTAGCGGGAGAAAAAGGAATGAGCAGTTCTTC,once,TRBJ2-1,TRBD2,TRBV6-1
CASSPGTVYGYTF,TGTGCCAGCAGCCCCGGGACAGTCTATGGCTACACCTTC,once,TRBJ1-2,TRBD1,TRBV11-2
CASSLDLTGFMTDTQYF,TGTGCCAGCAGCTTAGATCTTACGGGATTTATGACAGATACGCAGTATTTT,NA,TRBJ2-3,NA,TRBV7-9
CASSLSSVSYEQYF,TGTGCCAGCAGTTTGTCTAGCGTAAGCTACGAGCAGTACTTC,NA,TRBJ2-7,NA,TRBV27